This T cell receptor beta chain was sequenced in a study of shared clonotypes between healthy human individuals. General study results and limits: Clonotypes that were shared across a handful of donors made up roughly 5% of naive CD4 clonotypes. Clonotype sharing among donors, it was expected, would be affected by sequencing depth. The study found lower generation probabilities in non-shared clonotypes than in those shared by all four donors.

Naive CD8 cells were CD45RO-negative, positively selected for CCR7, excluding terminally differentiated effector memory CD45RA+ cells. Each cell subset's genomic DNA was divided evenly among several immunoSEQ plates. The assay was immunoSEQ multiplex PCR, and TCRdb's table has in-frame clones only and misses some. The repertoire holds around 610,000 clones, 95% to 97% seen once, with less than 0.13% in the top ten. Germline V gives CDR1 SNHLY, CDR2 FYNNEI. The junction had 3 bases not matched to a gene; V was cut back by 8 bases and J by 2 bases. This CDR3 region has 12 residues. Details on this clone: Antigen unknown.

The chain is built from TRBV2 and TRBJ2-7, with 7 bases aligning to TRBD2. The specimen was naive CD8+ T cells sorted from blood. This clonotype was obtained from a woman aged 30 to 39 in good health. The CDR3 reads CASLAEAYEQYF. As DNA, the CDR3 is TGTGCCAGCCTAGCGGAGGCCTACGAGCAGTACTTC.